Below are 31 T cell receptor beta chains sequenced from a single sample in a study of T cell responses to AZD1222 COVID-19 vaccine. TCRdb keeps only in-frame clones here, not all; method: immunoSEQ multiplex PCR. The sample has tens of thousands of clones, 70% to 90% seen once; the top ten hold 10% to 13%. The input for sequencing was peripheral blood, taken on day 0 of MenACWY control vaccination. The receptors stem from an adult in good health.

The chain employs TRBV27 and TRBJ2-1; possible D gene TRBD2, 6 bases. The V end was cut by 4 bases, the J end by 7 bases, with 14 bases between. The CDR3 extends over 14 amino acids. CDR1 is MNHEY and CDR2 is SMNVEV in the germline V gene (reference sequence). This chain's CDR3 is CASSSQTSRNEQFF. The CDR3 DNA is TGTGCCAGCAGTTCCCAGACTAGTCGTAATGAGCAGTTCTTC.

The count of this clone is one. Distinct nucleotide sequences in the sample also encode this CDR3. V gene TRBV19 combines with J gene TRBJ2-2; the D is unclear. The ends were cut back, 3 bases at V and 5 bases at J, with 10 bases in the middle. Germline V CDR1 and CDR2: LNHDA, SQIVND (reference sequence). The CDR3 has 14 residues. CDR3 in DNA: TGTGCCAGTAGTATCCCGGGCGTTACCGGGGAGCTGTTTTTT. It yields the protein CASSIPGVTGELFF.

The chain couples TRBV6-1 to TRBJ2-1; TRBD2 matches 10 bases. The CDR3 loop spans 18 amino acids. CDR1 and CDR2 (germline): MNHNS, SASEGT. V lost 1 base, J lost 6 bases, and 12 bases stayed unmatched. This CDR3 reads CASSEGSGGANIPNEQFF. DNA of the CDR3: TGTGCCAGCAGTGAAGGAAGCGGGGGGGCCAATATTCCCAATGAGCAGTTCTTC.

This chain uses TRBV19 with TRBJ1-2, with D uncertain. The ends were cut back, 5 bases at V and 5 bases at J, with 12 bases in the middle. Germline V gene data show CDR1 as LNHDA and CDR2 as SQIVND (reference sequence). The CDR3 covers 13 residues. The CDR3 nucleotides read TGTGCCAGTAGTCCCATGGCCACATATGGCTACACCTTC. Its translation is CASSPMATYGYTF.

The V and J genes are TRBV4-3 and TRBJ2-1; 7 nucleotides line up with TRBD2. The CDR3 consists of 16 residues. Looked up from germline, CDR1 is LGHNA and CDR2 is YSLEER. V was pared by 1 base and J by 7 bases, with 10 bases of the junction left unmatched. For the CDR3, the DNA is TGCGCCAGCAGCCAAGTTGGTCCGGGGAGGGAGAATGAGCAGTTCTTC. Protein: CASSQVGPGRENEQFF.

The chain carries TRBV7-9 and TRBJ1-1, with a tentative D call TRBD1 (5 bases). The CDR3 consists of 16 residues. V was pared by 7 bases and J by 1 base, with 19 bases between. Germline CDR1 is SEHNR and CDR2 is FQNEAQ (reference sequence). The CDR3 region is CASILNGGGRNTEAFF. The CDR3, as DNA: TGTGCCAGCATCCTTAACGGTGGGGGGAGGAACACTGAAGCTTTCTTT.

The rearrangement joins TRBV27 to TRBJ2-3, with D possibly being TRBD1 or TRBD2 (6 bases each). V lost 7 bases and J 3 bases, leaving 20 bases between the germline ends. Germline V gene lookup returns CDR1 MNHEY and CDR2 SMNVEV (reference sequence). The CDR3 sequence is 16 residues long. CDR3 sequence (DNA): TGTGCCAGCATTACTCGCCACAGGGAGGTAACAGATACGCAGTATTTT. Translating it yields CASITRHREVTDTQYF.

The CDR3 protein is CASTEPGLSSYEQYF. In DNA, the CDR3 is TGTGCCAGCACCGAGCCGGGCCTCAGCTCCTACGAGCAGTACTTC. This chain links TRBV11-2 with TRBJ2-7; D is unclear. The CDR3 contains 15 residues. Germline CDR1 SGHAT, CDR2 FQNNGV. Between the trimmed V and J ends, which lost 7 bases and 0 bases, there was a span of 16 bases.

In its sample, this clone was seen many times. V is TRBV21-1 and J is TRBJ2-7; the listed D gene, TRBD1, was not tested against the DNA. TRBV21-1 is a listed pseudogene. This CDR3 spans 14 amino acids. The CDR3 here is CASRGTGAPYEQYF. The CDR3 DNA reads TGTGCCAGCAGAGGGACAGGGGCCCCCTACGAGCAGTACTTC.

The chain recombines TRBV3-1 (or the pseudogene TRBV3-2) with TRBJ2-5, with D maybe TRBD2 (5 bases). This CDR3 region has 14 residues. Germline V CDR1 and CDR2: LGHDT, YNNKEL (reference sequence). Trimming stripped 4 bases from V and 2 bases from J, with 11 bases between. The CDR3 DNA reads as TGTGCCAGCAGCCGGAGACTAAATCAAGAGACCCAGTACTTC. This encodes CASSRRLNQETQYF.

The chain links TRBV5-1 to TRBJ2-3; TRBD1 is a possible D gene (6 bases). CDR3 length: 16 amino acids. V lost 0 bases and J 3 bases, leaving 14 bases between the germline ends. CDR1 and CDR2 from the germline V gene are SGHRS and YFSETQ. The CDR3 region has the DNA TGCGCCAGCAGCTTGGCCCCAGGGGACGGTACAGATACGCAGTATTTT. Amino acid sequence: CASSLAPGDGTDTQYF.

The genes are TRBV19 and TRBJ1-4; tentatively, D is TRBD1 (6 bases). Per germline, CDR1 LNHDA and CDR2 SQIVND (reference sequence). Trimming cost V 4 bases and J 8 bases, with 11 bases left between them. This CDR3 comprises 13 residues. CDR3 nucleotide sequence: TGTGCCAGTAGTACAGGGGAGCGCGAAAAACTGTTTTTT. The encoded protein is CASSTGEREKLFF. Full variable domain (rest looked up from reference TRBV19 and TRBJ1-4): DGGITQSPKYLFRKEGQNVTLSCEQNLNHDAMYWYRQDPGQGLRLIYYSQIVNDFQKGDIAEGYSVSREKKESFPLTVTSAQKNPTAFYLCASSTGEREKLFFGSGTQLSVL.

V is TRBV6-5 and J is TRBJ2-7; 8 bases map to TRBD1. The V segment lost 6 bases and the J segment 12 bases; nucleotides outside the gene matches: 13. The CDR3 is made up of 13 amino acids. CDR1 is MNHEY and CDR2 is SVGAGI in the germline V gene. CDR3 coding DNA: TGTGCCAGCAGCGAGACAGGGGTTCGGGGGTTGTACTTC. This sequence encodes CASSETGVRGLYF.

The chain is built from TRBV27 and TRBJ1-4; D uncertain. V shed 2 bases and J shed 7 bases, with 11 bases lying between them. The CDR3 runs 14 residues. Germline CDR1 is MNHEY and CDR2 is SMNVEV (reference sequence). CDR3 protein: CASSLASNFEKLFF. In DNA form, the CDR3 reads TGTGCCAGCAGTTTAGCATCGAACTTTGAAAAACTGTTTTTT.

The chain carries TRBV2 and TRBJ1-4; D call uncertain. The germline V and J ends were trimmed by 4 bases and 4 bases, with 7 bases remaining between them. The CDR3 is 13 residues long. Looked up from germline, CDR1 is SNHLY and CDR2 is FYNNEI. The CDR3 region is CASSAGDNEKLFF. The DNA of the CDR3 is TGTGCCAGCAGTGCCGGGGATAATGAAAAACTGTTTTTT. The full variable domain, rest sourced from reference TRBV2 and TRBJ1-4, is EPEVTQTPSHQVTQMGQEVILRCVPISNHLYFYWYRQILGQKVEFLVSFYNNEISEKSEIFDDQFSVERPDGSNFTLKIRSTKLEDSAMYFCASSAGDNEKLFFGSGTQLSVL.

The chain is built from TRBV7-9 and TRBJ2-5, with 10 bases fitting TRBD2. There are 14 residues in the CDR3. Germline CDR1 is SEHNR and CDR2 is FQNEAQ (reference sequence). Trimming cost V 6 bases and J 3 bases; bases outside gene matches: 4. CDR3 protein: CASRPGLAEETQYF. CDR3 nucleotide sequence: TGTGCCAGCAGACCCGGACTAGCGGAAGAGACCCAGTACTTC.

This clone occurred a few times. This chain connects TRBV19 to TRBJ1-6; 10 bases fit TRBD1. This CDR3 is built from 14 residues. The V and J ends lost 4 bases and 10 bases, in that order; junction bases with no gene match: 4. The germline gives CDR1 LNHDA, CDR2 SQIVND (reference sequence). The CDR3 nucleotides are TGTGCCAGTAGTACGGGACAGGGGATCTCACCCCTCCACTTT. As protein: CASSTGQGISPLHF.

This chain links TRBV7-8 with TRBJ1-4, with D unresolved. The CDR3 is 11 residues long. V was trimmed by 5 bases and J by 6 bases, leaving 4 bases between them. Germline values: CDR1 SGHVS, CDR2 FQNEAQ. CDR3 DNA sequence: TGTGCCAGCAGCAAACATGAAAAACTGTTTTTT. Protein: CASSKHEKLFF.

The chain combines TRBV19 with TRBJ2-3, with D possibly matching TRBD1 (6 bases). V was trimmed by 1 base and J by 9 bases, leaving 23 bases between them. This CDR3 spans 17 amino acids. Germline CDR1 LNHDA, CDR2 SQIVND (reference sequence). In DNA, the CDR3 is TGTGCCAGTAGTATAGCTTTCGGCAGGGGTTCCGGGGACACGCAGTATTTT. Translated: CASSIAFGRGSGDTQYF.

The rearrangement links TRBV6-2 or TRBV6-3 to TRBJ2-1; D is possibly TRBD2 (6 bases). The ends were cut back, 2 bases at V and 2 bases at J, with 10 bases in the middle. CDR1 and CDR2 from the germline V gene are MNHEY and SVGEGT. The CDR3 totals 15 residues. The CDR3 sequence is CASSYGGATYNEQFF. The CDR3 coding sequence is TGTGCCAGCAGTTACGGAGGGGCCACCTACAATGAGCAGTTCTTC.

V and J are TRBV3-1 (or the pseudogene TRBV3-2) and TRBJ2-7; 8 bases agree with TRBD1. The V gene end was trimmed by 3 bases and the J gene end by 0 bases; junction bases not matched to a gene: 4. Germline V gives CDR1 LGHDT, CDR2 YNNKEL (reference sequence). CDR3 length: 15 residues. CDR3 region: CASSHGQGLSYEQYF. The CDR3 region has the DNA TGTGCCAGCAGCCATGGACAGGGACTCTCCTACGAGCAGTACTTC.

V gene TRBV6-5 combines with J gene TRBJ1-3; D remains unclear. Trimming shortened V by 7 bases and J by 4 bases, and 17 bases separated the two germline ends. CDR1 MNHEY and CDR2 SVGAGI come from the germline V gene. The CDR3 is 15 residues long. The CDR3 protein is CASTPLGKGGNTIYF. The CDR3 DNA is TGTGCCAGCACCCCCCTTGGGAAAGGGGGAAACACCATATATTTT.

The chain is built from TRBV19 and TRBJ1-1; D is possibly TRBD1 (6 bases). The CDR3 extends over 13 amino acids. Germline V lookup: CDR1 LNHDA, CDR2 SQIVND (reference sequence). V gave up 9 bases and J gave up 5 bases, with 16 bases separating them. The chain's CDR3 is CASSEGGRTEAFF. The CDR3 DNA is TGTGCCAGCTCTGAAGGGGGGCGGACTGAAGCTTTCTTT.

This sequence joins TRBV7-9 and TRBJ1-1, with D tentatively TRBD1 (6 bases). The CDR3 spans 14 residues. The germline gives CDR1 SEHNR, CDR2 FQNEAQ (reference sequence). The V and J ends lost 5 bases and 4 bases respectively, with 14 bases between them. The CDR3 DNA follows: TGTGCCAGCAGCCTAGGGTGGGGGCCCACTGAAGCTTTCTTT. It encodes CASSLGWGPTEAFF.

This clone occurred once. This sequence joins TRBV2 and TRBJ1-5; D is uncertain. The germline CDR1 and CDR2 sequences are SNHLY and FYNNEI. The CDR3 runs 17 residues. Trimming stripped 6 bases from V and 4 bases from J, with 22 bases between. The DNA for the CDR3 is TGTGCCAGCAGCGCGACCGATCCTTGGATAGCTAATCAGCCCCAGCATTTT. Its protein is CASSATDPWIANQPQHF. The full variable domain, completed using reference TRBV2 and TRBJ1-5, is EPEVTQTPSHQVTQMGQEVILRCVPISNHLYFYWYRQILGQKVEFLVSFYNNEISEKSEIFDDQFSVERPDGSNFTLKIRSTKLEDSAMYFCASSATDPWIANQPQHFGDGTRLSIL.

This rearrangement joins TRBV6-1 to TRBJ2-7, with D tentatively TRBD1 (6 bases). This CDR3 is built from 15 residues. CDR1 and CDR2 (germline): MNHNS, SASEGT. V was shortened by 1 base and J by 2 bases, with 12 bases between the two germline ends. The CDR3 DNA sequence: TGTGCCAGCAGTGAAGTCATGACAGGACCCTACGAGCAGTACTTC. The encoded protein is CASSEVMTGPYEQYF.

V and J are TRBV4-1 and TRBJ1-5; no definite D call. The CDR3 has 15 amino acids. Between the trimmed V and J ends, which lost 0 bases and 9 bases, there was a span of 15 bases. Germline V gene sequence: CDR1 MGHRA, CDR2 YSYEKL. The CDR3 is CASSQEGLNGRPQHF. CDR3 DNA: TGCGCCAGCAGCCAAGAGGGCCTAAATGGACGGCCCCAGCATTTT.

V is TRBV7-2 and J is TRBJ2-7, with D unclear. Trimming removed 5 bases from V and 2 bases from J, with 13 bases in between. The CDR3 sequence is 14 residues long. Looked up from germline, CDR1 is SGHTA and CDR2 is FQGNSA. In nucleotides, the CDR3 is TGTGCCAGCAGCAAAACCCACAGAACCTACGAGCAGTACTTC. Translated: CASSKTHRTYEQYF.

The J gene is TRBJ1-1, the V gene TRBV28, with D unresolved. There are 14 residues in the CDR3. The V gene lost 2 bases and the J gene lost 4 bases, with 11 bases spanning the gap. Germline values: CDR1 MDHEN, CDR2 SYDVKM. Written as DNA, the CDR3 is TGTGCCAGCAGTTTAGGGAGGGCGATCACTGAAGCTTTCTTT. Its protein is CASSLGRAITEAFF.

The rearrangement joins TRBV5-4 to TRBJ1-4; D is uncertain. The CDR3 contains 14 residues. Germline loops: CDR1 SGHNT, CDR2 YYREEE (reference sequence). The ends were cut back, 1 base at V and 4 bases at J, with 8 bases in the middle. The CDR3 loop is CASSLWSVNEKLFF. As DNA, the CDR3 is TGTGCCAGCAGCTTGTGGTCAGTTAATGAAAAACTGTTTTTT. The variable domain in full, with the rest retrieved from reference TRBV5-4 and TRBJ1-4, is ETGVTQSPTHLIKTRGQQVTLRCSSQSGHNTVSWYQQALGQGPQFIFQYYREEENGRGNFPPRFSGLQFPNYSSELNVNALELDDSALYLCASSLWSVNEKLFFGSGTQLSVL.

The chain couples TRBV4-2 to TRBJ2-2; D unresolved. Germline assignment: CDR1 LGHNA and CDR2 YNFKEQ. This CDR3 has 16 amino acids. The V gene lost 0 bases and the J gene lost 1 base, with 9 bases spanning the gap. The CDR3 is CASSQEIWGNTGELFF. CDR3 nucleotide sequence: TGTGCCAGCAGCCAAGAGATCTGGGGGAACACCGGGGAGCTGTTTTTT.